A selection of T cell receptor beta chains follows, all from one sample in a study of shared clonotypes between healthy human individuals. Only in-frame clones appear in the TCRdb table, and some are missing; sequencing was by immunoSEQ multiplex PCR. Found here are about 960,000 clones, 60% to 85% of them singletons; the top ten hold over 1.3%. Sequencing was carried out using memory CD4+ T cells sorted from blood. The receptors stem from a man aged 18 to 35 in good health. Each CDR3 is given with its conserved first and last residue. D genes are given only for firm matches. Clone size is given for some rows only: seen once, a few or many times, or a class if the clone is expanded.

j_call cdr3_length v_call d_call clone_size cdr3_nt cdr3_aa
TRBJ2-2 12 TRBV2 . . TGTGCCAGCAGTCCCGACACCGGGGAGCTGTTTTTT CASSPDTGELFF
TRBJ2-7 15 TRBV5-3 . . TGTGCCAGAAGCGGCAGGACGGCTAGCTCCTACGAGCAGTACTTC CARSGRTASSYEQYF
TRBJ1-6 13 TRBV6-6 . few TGTGCCAGCACTCCAGCAGATAATTCACCCCTCCACTTT CASTPADNSPLHF
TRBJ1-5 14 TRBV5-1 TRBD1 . TGCGCCAGCAGCTTAACAGGGGGCGATCAGCCCCAGCATTTT CASSLTGGDQPQHF
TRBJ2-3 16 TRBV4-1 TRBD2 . TGCGCCAGCAGCCAAAATAGCGGGGTATTCACAGATACGCAGTATTTT CASSQNSGVFTDTQYF
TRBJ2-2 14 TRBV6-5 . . TGTGCCAGCAGATCAGGACAGCCACCCGGGGAGCTGTTTTTT CASRSGQPPGELFF
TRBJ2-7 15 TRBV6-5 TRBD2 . TGTGCCAGCAGTTACTCGGCGGGAGGCTCCTACGAGCAGTACTTC CASSYSAGGSYEQYF
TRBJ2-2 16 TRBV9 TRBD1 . TGTGCCAGCAGCGTATCCGGGACAGGGCTCACCGGGGAGCTGTTTTTT CASSVSGTGLTGELFF
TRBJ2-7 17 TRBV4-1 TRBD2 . TGCGCCAGCAGCCAAGATCCTCGCGGGAGCCACTCCTACGAGCAGTACTTC CASSQDPRGSHSYEQYF
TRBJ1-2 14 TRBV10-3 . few TGTGCCATCAGTGAGCAGGGAGGCAACTATGGCTACACCTTC CAISEQGGNYGYTF
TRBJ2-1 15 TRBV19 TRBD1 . TGTGCCAGTAGTACCCTGACAGGGGGGATCAATGAGCAGTTCTTC CASSTLTGGINEQFF
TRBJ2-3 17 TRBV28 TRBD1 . TGTGCCAGCAGACCCCCGTTTAGGGACAGTTTCACAGATACGCAGTATTTT CASRPPFRDSFTDTQYF
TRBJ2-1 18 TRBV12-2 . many TGTGCAAGTCGCTTACCAAAACAGGGACAGGGGGTGTTGGATGAGCAGTTCTTC CASRLPKQGQGVLDEQFF
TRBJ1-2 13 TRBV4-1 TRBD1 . TGCGCCAGCTCGGGACAGGCGAGCTATGGCTACACCTTC CASSGQASYGYTF
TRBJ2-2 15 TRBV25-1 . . TGTGCCAGCAGTAAGACAGGGAGGGACACCGGGGAGCTGTTTTTT CASSKTGRDTGELFF
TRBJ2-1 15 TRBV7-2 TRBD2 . TGTGCCAGCAGCTTCCTGGCGGGGGGTAACAATGAGCAGTTCTTC CASSFLAGGNNEQFF
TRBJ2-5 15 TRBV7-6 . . TGTGCCAGCAGCTTTAGCGGCCCACTTAAAGAGACCCAGTACTTC CASSFSGPLKETQYF
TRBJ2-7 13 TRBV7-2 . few TGTGCCAGCAGGGGGACGGGGAACTACGAGCAGTACTTC CASRGTGNYEQYF
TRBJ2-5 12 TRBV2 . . TGTGCCAGCACGGGCGGCGGAAAGACCCAGTACTTC CASTGGGKTQYF
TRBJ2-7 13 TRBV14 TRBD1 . TGTGCCAGCAGCCGCGGACAGGGGGTCGAGCAGTACTTC CASSRGQGVEQYF
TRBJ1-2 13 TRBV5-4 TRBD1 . TGTGCCAGCAGCCTTGACAGGGATCGTGGCTACACCTTC CASSLDRDRGYTF
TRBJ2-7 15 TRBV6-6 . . TGTGCCAGCAGCCAAGGACTGCCAGGACCTTACGAGCAGTACTTC CASSQGLPGPYEQYF
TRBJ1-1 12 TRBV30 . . TGTGCCTGGACTGACAGGAACACTGAAGCTTTCTTT CAWTDRNTEAFF
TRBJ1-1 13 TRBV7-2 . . TGTGCCAGCAGCTTAGCCAGGGGAACTGAAGCTTTCTTT CASSLARGTEAFF
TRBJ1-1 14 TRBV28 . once TGTGCCAGCGCCTTAGGTCCGGGGAGCACTGAAGCTTTCTTT CASALGPGSTEAFF
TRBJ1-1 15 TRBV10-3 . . TGTGCCATCAGGGAGGATATGACAGCTAACACTGAAGCTTTCTTT CAIREDMTANTEAFF
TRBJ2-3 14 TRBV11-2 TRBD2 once TGTGCCAGCAGCCCGTTAAGCGGGGCAGATACGCAGTATTTT CASSPLSGADTQYF